The clone carrying this T cell receptor beta chain was picked up many times. Its antigen is as yet unknown. The germline V and J ends were trimmed by 6 bases and 3 bases, with 18 bases remaining between them. CDR3 size: 15 residues. The data originate from a study of regulatory T cells in long-lasting Graves disease. Study results and caveats: Repertoires from persistent disease leaned toward TRBV28, TRBJ1-2 and TRBJ2-5.

Time point described: newly diagnosed GD, antithyroid drugs for less than 3 months. Scientists built the TCR library using RNA that was extracted from PBMCs. TCR beta libraries were built with iRepertoire HTBI primers and Arm-PCR of CDR3 regions. Each CDR3 protein is one row after TCRdb ran MiXCR on the multiplex PCR reads. The table shows hundreds of thousands of distinct CDR3 sequences, with around 12% occurring only once. These data also formed part of another study, on T cells in Graves' hyperthyroidism and ophthalmopathy. That study adds: Ophthalmopathy, as predicted by the model, came a median roughly 6.5 months after the prediction.

The receptor comes from a woman in her twenties or thirties with Graves disease. The J gene is TRBJ2-7, the V gene TRBV12-3 or TRBV12-4; D gene uncertain. Sequenced here: peripheral blood mononuclear cells (PBMCs), sampled at new diagnosis, from a patient treated with antithyroid drugs. CDR3 in DNA: TGTGCCAGCAGGTGGACGGGTCTCTCGGGCTACGAGCAGTACTTC. It specifies CASRWTGLSGYEQYF.